In its sample, the clone carrying this TCR beta chain is medium-sized. What it binds is unknown. The CDR3 sequence is 17 residues long. Germline V CDR1 and CDR2: ENHRY, SYGVKD. Trimming stripped 0 bases from V and 5 bases from J, with 19 bases between. The sample's time point: sample taken at primary tumor resection. The library protocol tagged each TCR cDNA with a unique molecular identifier. TCRdb reprocessed the 5' RACE reads via MiXCR and lists one record per CDR3 protein. The sample shows some 7,900 distinct CDR3 sequences, around 6.7% of them seen only once. The data are from a study of spatial heterogeneity in lung cancer. The study, taken as a whole, reports: It was found that expanded intratumoral alpha and beta TCR counts tracked tumor mutation counts.

Sequenced material: lung tumor tissue, taken at surgery. The sequence derives from a female donor with early-stage non-small cell lung cancer. The chain uses TRBV10-3 and TRBJ2-5; TRBD2 is a possible D gene (5 bases). The CDR3, as DNA: TGTGCCATCAGTGAGTCGGGTGGTGGCCCCTCGGGGGAGACCCAGTACTTC. It is translated as CAISESGGGPSGETQYF.